The rows below give T cell receptor beta chains drawn from one sample of a study of blood T cell repertoires in COVID-19. Sequencing used immunoSEQ multiplex PCR; TCRdb keeps in-frame clones, though not all of them. The table shows approximately 220,000 clones, with roughly 83% occurring only once. Sample: PBMCs or T cells enriched from blood (not recorded which). These receptors were obtained from a woman aged 40 to 50 with acute COVID-19. Both conserved end residues are part of each CDR3. Each record gives: J gene, V gene, D gene, clone size, CDR3 DNA, CDR3 protein. D genes are given only for firm matches. The listing skips clone size in some rows; elsewhere it reads once, few, many or a size class.

j_call: TRBJ2-1; v_call: TRBV27; d_call: TRBD2; clone_size: NA; cdr3_nt: TGTGCCAGCAGTCACCCGGGACTAGCGGGACTTGATCCCTACAATGAGCAGTTCTTC; cdr3_aa: CASSHPGLAGLDPYNEQFF
j_call: TRBJ2-2; v_call: TRBV5-1; d_call: TRBD2; clone_size: NA; cdr3_nt: TGCGCCAGCAGCTTGGCCCCAGCGGGATCTTCCACCGGGGAGCTGTTTTTT; cdr3_aa: CASSLAPAGSSTGELFF
j_call: TRBJ1-1; v_call: TRBV15; d_call: TRBD1; clone_size: NA; cdr3_nt: TGTGCCACCAGCAGATCCCGGGACAGACGGGGTGGCACTGAAGCTTTCTTT; cdr3_aa: CATSRSRDRRGGTEAFF
j_call: TRBJ2-7; v_call: TRBV6-1; d_call: NA; clone_size: NA; cdr3_nt: TGTGCCAGCAGTGTCTCGCGTTGGCGGGGAAGCTCCTACGAGCAGTACTTC; cdr3_aa: CASSVSRWRGSSYEQYF
j_call: TRBJ2-5; v_call: TRBV7-9; d_call: TRBD2; clone_size: once; cdr3_nt: TGTGCCAGCAGCACGGGAGGAACTAGCGGCAACAAAGAGACCCAGTACTTC; cdr3_aa: CASSTGGTSGNKETQYF
j_call: TRBJ1-2; v_call: TRBV2; d_call: TRBD1; clone_size: NA; cdr3_nt: TGTGCCAGCAGTCCGGACAGGCAATCCTATGGCTACACCTTC; cdr3_aa: CASSPDRQSYGYTF
j_call: TRBJ2-2; v_call: TRBV5-1; d_call: NA; clone_size: once; cdr3_nt: TGCGCCAGCAGCTTGGATCTAGGGGCGACCGGGGAGCTGTTTTTT; cdr3_aa: CASSLDLGATGELFF
j_call: TRBJ1-2; v_call: TRBV3-1/TRBV3-2; d_call: NA; clone_size: NA; cdr3_nt: TGTGCCAGCAGCCAAGGTAGGGGCAGAACTAACTATGGCTACACCTTC; cdr3_aa: CASSQGRGRTNYGYTF
j_call: TRBJ1-1; v_call: TRBV19; d_call: NA; clone_size: NA; cdr3_nt: TGTGCCACGGACATGGGGAACACTGAAGCTTTCTTT; cdr3_aa: CATDMGNTEAFF
j_call: TRBJ1-1; v_call: TRBV11-2; d_call: TRBD1; clone_size: NA; cdr3_nt: TGTGCCAGCAGCCTTCTCAGGGGGCGCGGACCTGAAGCTTTCTTT; cdr3_aa: CASSLLRGRGPEAFF
j_call: TRBJ1-3; v_call: TRBV15; d_call: TRBD1; clone_size: NA; cdr3_nt: TGTGCCACCAGCACCCCGGACAGGACCAAAAGCTCTGGAAACACCATATATTTT; cdr3_aa: CATSTPDRTKSSGNTIYF
j_call: TRBJ1-5; v_call: TRBV7-9; d_call: NA; clone_size: NA; cdr3_nt: TGTGCCAGCAGCTCATCAAAGGGGGACATCCTTAGCAATCAGCCCCAGCATTTT; cdr3_aa: CASSSSKGDILSNQPQHF
j_call: TRBJ1-4; v_call: TRBV3-1/TRBV3-2; d_call: TRBD1; clone_size: once; cdr3_nt: TGTGCCAGCAGCCAAGAGGGACAGGGGACTGAAAAACTGTTTTTT; cdr3_aa: CASSQEGQGTEKLFF
j_call: TRBJ1-6; v_call: TRBV6-5; d_call: NA; clone_size: NA; cdr3_nt: TGTGCCAGCAGAACAGGGCCGAATTCACCCCTCCACTTT; cdr3_aa: CASRTGPNSPLHF
j_call: TRBJ2-7; v_call: TRBV2; d_call: TRBD2; clone_size: NA; cdr3_nt: TGTGCCAGCCTCCTCCTAGCGGGAGCTAACGAGCAGTACTTC; cdr3_aa: CASLLLAGANEQYF
j_call: TRBJ1-6; v_call: TRBV7-2; d_call: NA; clone_size: once; cdr3_nt: TGTGCCAGCAGCTTAGCGCTGGGGAGGATCACCTATAATTCACCCCTCCACTTT; cdr3_aa: CASSLALGRITYNSPLHF
j_call: TRBJ2-7; v_call: TRBV3-1/TRBV3-2; d_call: NA; clone_size: NA; cdr3_nt: TGTGCCAGCAGCCGCCTAGCCCTGTCTTACGAGCAGTACTTC; cdr3_aa: CASSRLALSYEQYF
j_call: TRBJ2-1; v_call: TRBV28; d_call: NA; clone_size: NA; cdr3_nt: TGTGCCAGCAGTTTACCCTCTACCGAAAAGCAGTTCTTC; cdr3_aa: CASSLPSTEKQFF
j_call: TRBJ1-5; v_call: TRBV2; d_call: TRBD1; clone_size: NA; cdr3_nt: TGTGCCAGCAGGCCAGCCGGGACAGGGGTCCGCTTTAAAAATCAGCCCCAGCATTTT; cdr3_aa: CASRPAGTGVRFKNQPQHF
j_call: TRBJ2-7; v_call: TRBV28; d_call: NA; clone_size: NA; cdr3_nt: TGTGCCAGCAGTTTCCTATACTCCTACGAGCAGTACTTC; cdr3_aa: CASSFLYSYEQYF
j_call: TRBJ1-2; v_call: TRBV5-5; d_call: NA; clone_size: NA; cdr3_nt: TGTGCCAGCAGCCCAGGGACAACAGCTAACTATGGCTACACCTTC; cdr3_aa: CASSPGTTANYGYTF
j_call: TRBJ2-7; v_call: TRBV6-5; d_call: NA; clone_size: NA; cdr3_nt: TGTGCCAGCAGTTATGGGCGCGCCTACGAGCAGTACTTC; cdr3_aa: CASSYGRAYEQYF
j_call: TRBJ1-2; v_call: TRBV3-1/TRBV3-2; d_call: NA; clone_size: NA; cdr3_nt: TGTGCCAGCAGCCAACGGGGGGGGATGTATGGCTACACCTTC; cdr3_aa: CASSQRGGMYGYTF
j_call: TRBJ2-1; v_call: TRBV10-3; d_call: TRBD2; clone_size: few; cdr3_nt: TGTGCCATCAGACCCGGGACTAGCGGATACAATGAGCAGTTCTTC; cdr3_aa: CAIRPGTSGYNEQFF
j_call: TRBJ1-5; v_call: TRBV6-2/TRBV6-3; d_call: NA; clone_size: NA; cdr3_nt: TGTGCCAGCAGTTCCCTACTCGAGCCCCAGCATTTT; cdr3_aa: CASSSLLEPQHF
j_call: TRBJ1-5; v_call: TRBV19; d_call: NA; clone_size: NA; cdr3_nt: TGTGCCAGTATTCAACCGGGGGGCAATCAGCCCCAGCATTTT; cdr3_aa: CASIQPGGNQPQHF
j_call: TRBJ2-7; v_call: TRBV9; d_call: TRBD2; clone_size: few; cdr3_nt: TGTGCCAGCAGCCCTAGAGGGACTAGCTACGAGCAGTACTTC; cdr3_aa: CASSPRGTSYEQYF
j_call: TRBJ1-1; v_call: TRBV19; d_call: NA; clone_size: NA; cdr3_nt: TGTGCCAGTAGTAATGGGGGGTTCATGAACACTGAAGCTTTCTTT; cdr3_aa: CASSNGGFMNTEAFF
j_call: TRBJ2-7; v_call: TRBV7-6; d_call: NA; clone_size: NA; cdr3_nt: TGTGCCAGCGCTAGGGAGAGGGGGTACGAGCAGTACTTC; cdr3_aa: CASARERGYEQYF